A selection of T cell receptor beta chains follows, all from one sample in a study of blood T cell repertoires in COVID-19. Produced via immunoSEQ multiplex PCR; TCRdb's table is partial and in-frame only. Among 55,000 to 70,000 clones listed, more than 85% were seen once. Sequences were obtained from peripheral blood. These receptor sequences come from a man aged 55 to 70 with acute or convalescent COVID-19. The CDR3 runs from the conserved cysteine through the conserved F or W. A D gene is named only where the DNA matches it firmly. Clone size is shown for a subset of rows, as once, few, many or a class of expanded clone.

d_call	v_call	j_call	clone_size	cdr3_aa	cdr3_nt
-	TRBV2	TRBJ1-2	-	CASSEINRVNYGYTF	TGTGCCAGCAGTGAGATAAACAGGGTAAACTATGGCTACACCTTC
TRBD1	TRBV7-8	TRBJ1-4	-	CASSLVTGGGEKLFF	TGTGCCAGCAGCTTAGTTACAGGGGGAGGAGAAAAACTGTTTTTT
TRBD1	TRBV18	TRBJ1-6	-	CASSRGQGQGNSPLHF	TGTGCCAGCTCAAGAGGACAGGGTCAGGGTAATTCACCCCTCCACTTT
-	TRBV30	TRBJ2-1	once	CAWSAGHNEQFF	TGTGCCTGGAGTGCAGGTCACAATGAGCAGTTCTTC
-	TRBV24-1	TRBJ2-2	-	CATSAPGGWSTGELFF	TGTGCCACCAGTGCCCCCGGGGGATGGAGCACCGGGGAGCTGTTTTTT
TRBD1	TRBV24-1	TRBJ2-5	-	CATSDANPTGAANRETQYF	TGTGCCACCAGTGATGCCAATCCGACAGGGGCGGCTAACCGAGAGACCCAGTACTTC
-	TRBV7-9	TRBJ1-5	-	CASSPSPGALGNQPQHF	TGTGCCAGCAGCCCTAGCCCAGGGGCCTTAGGGAATCAGCCCCAGCATTTT
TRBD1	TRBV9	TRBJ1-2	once	CASSPRTGRNGYTF	TGTGCCAGCAGCCCGCGGACAGGGAGGAATGGCTACACCTTC
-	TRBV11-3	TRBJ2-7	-	CASSSVRTLSYEQYF	TGTGCCAGCAGCTCCGTCAGGACTTTATCCTACGAGCAGTACTTC
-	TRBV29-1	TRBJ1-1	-	CSVTPRTAFSDTEAFF	TGCAGCGTTACGCCCAGGACAGCGTTTTCGGACACTGAAGCTTTCTTT
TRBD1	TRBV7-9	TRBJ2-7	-	CASSLGTGENEQYF	TGTGCCAGCAGCCTAGGGACAGGGGAGAACGAGCAGTACTTC
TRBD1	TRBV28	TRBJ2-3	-	CASSRQGADTQYF	TGTGCCAGCAGTCGACAGGGGGCAGATACGCAGTATTTT
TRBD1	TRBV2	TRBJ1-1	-	CASSPHRDREAFF	TGTGCCAGCAGTCCCCACCGGGACAGGGAAGCTTTCTTT
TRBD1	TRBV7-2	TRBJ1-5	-	CASSNRQGDQPQHF	TGTGCCAGCAGCAACCGACAGGGGGATCAGCCCCAGCATTTT
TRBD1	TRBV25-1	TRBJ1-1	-	CASSEFGTGGRMNTEAFF	TGTGCCAGCAGTGAATTCGGGACAGGGGGCCGGATGAACACTGAAGCTTTCTTT
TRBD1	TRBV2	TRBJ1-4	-	CASTRIWDSNEKLFF	TGTGCCAGCACCAGAATCTGGGACAGTAATGAAAAACTGTTTTTT
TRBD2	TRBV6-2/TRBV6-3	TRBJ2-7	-	CASSKGLVPPYEQYF	TGTGCCAGCAGCAAGGGACTAGTGCCCCCCTACGAGCAGTACTTC
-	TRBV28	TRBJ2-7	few	CAVQGPFSNEQYF	TGTGCCGTACAGGGCCCCTTCAGCAACGAGCAGTACTTC
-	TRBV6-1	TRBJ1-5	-	CASSEDGAGDSNQPQHF	TGTGCCAGCAGTGAAGATGGGGCAGGGGATAGCAATCAGCCCCAGCATTTT
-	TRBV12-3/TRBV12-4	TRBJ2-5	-	CASSLRETQYF	TGTGCCAGCAGTCTGCGGGAGACCCAGTACTTC
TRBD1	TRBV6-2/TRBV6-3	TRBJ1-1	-	CASSNLADRALNTEAFF	TGTGCCAGCAGTAACTTGGCCGACAGGGCTCTGAACACTGAAGCTTTCTTT
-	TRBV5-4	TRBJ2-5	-	CASSPGPHSGETQYF	TGTGCCAGCAGCCCTGGTCCTCACTCCGGGGAGACCCAGTACTTC
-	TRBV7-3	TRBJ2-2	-	CASSSTNRVDTGELFF	TGTGCCAGCAGCTCGACCAACAGGGTAGACACCGGGGAGCTGTTTTTT
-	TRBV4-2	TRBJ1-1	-	CASSQGLLGGTEAFF	TGTGCCAGCAGCCAAGGCTTGCTAGGGGGAACTGAAGCTTTCTTT
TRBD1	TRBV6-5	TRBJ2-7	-	CASALRDRLYEQYF	TGTGCCAGCGCACTAAGGGACAGGCTTTACGAGCAGTACTTC
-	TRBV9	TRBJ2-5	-	CASSVASGLGGETQYF	TGTGCCAGCAGCGTAGCAAGCGGGCTGGGGGGAGAGACCCAGTACTTC
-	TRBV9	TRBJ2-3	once	CASSVGDSSNTQYF	TGTGCCAGCAGCGTAGGGGACTCCTCTAATACGCAGTATTTT
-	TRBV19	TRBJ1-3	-	CASSPRTAGNTIYF	TGTGCCAGTAGTCCCAGGACAGCCGGAAACACCATATATTTT
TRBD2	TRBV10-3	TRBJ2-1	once	CAISDRTSGNYNEQFF	TGTGCCATCAGTGATCGAACTAGCGGGAATTACAATGAGCAGTTCTTC
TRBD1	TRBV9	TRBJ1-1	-	CASSVQGAGTEAFF	TGTGCCAGCAGCGTTCAGGGGGCAGGCACTGAAGCTTTCTTT
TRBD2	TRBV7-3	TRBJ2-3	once	CASSEAGLAGGSDTQYF	TGTGCCAGCAGCGAAGCGGGACTAGCGGGAGGATCAGATACGCAGTATTTT
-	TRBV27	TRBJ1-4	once	CASSLWGRNEKLFF	TGTGCCAGCAGTTTATGGGGGCGGAATGAAAAACTGTTTTTT
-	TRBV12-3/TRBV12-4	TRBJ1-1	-	CASSLAGEAFF	TGTGCCAGCAGTTTGGCTGGTGAAGCTTTCTTT
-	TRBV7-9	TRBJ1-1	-	CASSLSQMNTEAFF	TGTGCCAGCAGCTTGTCCCAGATGAACACTGAAGCTTTCTTT
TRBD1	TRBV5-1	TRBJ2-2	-	CASSAISGTGPLDGELFF	TGCGCCAGCAGCGCAATCTCCGGGACAGGGCCTTTGGACGGGGAGCTGTTTTTT
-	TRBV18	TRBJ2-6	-	CASSARGLGANVLTF	TGTGCCAGCTCAGCGCGGGGGCTTGGGGCCAACGTCCTGACTTTC
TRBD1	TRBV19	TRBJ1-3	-	CASRPRGPSGNTIYF	TGTGCCAGCAGACCTAGGGGGCCCTCTGGAAACACCATATATTTT
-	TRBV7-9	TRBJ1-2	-	CASSLAQGYGYTF	TGTGCCAGCAGCTTAGCACAGGGATACGGCTACACCTTC
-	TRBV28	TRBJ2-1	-	CASSPALGQSEQFF	TGTGCCAGCAGTCCCGCCCTCGGACAGTCCGAGCAGTTCTTC
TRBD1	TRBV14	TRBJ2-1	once	CASSQPGTANYNEQFF	TGTGCCAGCAGCCAACCCGGGACAGCCAACTACAATGAGCAGTTCTTC
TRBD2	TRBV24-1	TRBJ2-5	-	CATSDLWSSGQETQYF	TGTGCCACCAGTGATTTGTGGTCTAGCGGACAAGAGACCCAGTACTTC
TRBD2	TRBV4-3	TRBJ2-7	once	CASSQGPGGVGEQYF	TGCGCCAGCAGCCAAGGGCCGGGAGGGGTCGGCGAGCAGTACTTC